A single sample is the source of the 27 T cell receptor beta chains below, sequenced in a study of cytomegalovirus exposure and HLA in healthy donors. Libraries were prepared by immunoSEQ multiplex PCR; TCRdb keeps only in-frame clonotypes and omits some of them. The sample holds 300,000 to 350,000 clones, 88% seen once. Source material: PBMCs. These receptors were obtained from a young man in good health and CMV-seronegative.

The V gene is TRBV6-6, the J gene TRBJ2-2; possibly TRBD2 for D (5 bases). Germline V gives CDR1 MNHNY, CDR2 SVGAGI (reference sequence). CDR3 length: 16 residues. Trimming took off 5 bases at V and 1 base at J, with 14 bases between the two ends. This chain's CDR3 is CASSTGKTGNTGELFF. The CDR3 bases are TGTGCCAGCAGTACCGGGAAAACCGGGAACACCGGGGAGCTGTTTTTT.

CDR3 sequence: CASSSTAGNYSPLHF. In DNA, the CDR3 is TGTGCCAGCAGTTCCACGGCAGGGAATTATTCACCCCTCCACTTT. The J gene is TRBJ1-6, the V gene TRBV27, with D tentatively TRBD1 (5 bases). The CDR3 covers 15 residues. Germline V gene sequence: CDR1 MNHEY, CDR2 SMNVEV (reference sequence). Trimming cost V 4 bases and J 8 bases, with 15 bases left between them.

This sequence joins TRBV18 and TRBJ2-7; the D is unclear. Germline assignment: CDR1 KGHSH and CDR2 LQKENI. This CDR3 comprises 16 residues. V lost 1 base, J lost 3 bases, and 16 bases lay in between. CDR3 coding DNA: TGTGCCAGCTCACCACTAGGAGTGAACACCTTCTACGAGCAGTACTTC. Translated: CASSPLGVNTFYEQYF.

The genes are TRBV9 and TRBJ1-4, with 10 nucleotides matching TRBD1. The CDR3 consists of 15 residues. Germline-derived CDR1 and CDR2 are SGDLS and YYNGEE. The V and J ends lost 0 bases and 8 bases, in that order; junction bases with no gene match: 4. The CDR3 protein is CASSVGQGAREKLFF. The DNA for the CDR3 is TGTGCCAGCAGCGTAGGACAGGGGGCCAGGGAAAAACTGTTTTTT.

This clone is a singleton in its sample. V is TRBV6-5 and J is TRBJ1-1; D gene unclear. From germline, CDR1 is MNHEY and CDR2 SVGAGI. There are 13 residues in the CDR3. Trimming removed 0 bases at V and 12 bases at J, with 14 bases between. In nucleotides, the CDR3 is TGTGCCAGCAGTTACTCCAGTCACCTCTTGACTTTCTTT. Amino acids: CASSYSSHLLTFF.

This sequence joins TRBV10-2 and TRBJ1-1; a weak D match, TRBD1 (6 bases). The CDR3 totals 14 residues. Per the germline V gene, CDR1 is WSHSY and CDR2 is SAAADI. V was trimmed by 6 bases and J by 1 base, leaving 12 bases between them. The CDR3 nucleotides are TGCGCCAGCAGGCACGGACAGCAGAACACTGAAGCTTTCTTT. Translated, it gives CASRHGQQNTEAFF.

This chain joins TRBV19 and TRBJ2-3, with TRBD2 as a possible D gene (5 bases). This CDR3 comprises 21 residues. V lost 1 base and J lost 0, with 26 bases in between. Germline values: CDR1 LNHDA, CDR2 SQIVND (reference sequence). CDR3 sequence reads: CASSIVAPSTGMSSSTDTQYF. As DNA, the CDR3 is TGTGCCAGTAGTATAGTAGCTCCCTCGACCGGGATGAGTTCTAGCACAGATACGCAGTATTTT. Full variable domain (outside the CDR3, taken from reference TRBV19 and TRBJ2-3): DGGITQSPKYLFRKEGQNVTLSCEQNLNHDAMYWYRQDPGQGLRLIYYSQIVNDFQKGDIAEGYSVSREKKESFPLTVTSAQKNPTAFYLCASSIVAPSTGMSSSTDTQYFGPGTRLTVL.

The chain has TRBV2 and TRBJ2-4; 8 nucleotides agree with TRBD2. Germline CDR1 and CDR2: SNHLY and FYNNEI. V lost 6 bases and J lost 0; bases outside the gene matches: 7. The CDR3 sequence is 16 residues long. CDR3 residues: CASRDRGGLAKNIQYF. DNA for the CDR3: TGTGCCAGCAGGGATCGGGGGGGCTTAGCCAAAAACATTCAGTACTTC.

The V and J genes are TRBV6-1 and TRBJ1-2; D is uncertain. The germline V and J ends were trimmed by 3 bases and 4 bases, with 9 bases remaining between them. The CDR3 sequence is 13 residues long. Germline assignment: CDR1 MNHNS and CDR2 SASEGT. In nucleotides, the CDR3 is TGTGCCAGCAGTGAGGCCTCCTCCTATGGCTACACCTTC. This sequence encodes CASSEASSYGYTF.

This rearrangement joins TRBV4-1 to TRBJ2-7; D not resolved. CDR1 MGHRA and CDR2 YSYEKL come from the germline V gene. The CDR3 covers 16 residues. The V end was cut by 0 bases, the J end by 0 bases, with 12 bases between. CDR3 bases: TGCGCCAGCAGCCAAGATATAACAGCCAGCTCCTACGAGCAGTACTTC. Translating gives CASSQDITASSYEQYF.

The chain couples TRBV19 to TRBJ1-1; D might be TRBD1 (6 bases). The CDR3 totals 15 residues. Germline V gives CDR1 LNHDA, CDR2 SQIVND (reference sequence). V shed 1 base and J shed 4 bases, with 13 bases lying between them. The CDR3 region is CASSIVAGGATEAFF. The DNA for the CDR3 is TGTGCCAGTAGTATAGTGGCGGGGGGCGCCACTGAAGCTTTCTTT.

This chain links TRBV19 with TRBJ1-5, with 9 positions matching TRBD1. Losses at the gene ends were 4 bases for V and 1 base for J; bases not matched to a gene: 8. The length of the CDR3 is 17 residues. Germline assignment: CDR1 LNHDA and CDR2 SQIVND (reference sequence). This chain's CDR3 is CASSTPTGGESNQPQHF. CDR3 bases: TGTGCCAGTAGTACTCCAACAGGGGGCGAAAGCAATCAGCCCCAGCATTTT.

The chain has TRBV5-5 and TRBJ2-7, with D unclear. The CDR3 sequence is 15 residues long. The germline gives CDR1 SGHKS, CDR2 YYEKEE (reference sequence). With 1 base removed from V and 0 bases from J, the gap between germline ends came to 11 bases. CDR3 sequence reads: CASSLIIQISYEQYF. For the CDR3, the DNA is TGTGCCAGCAGCTTGATTATACAGATCTCCTACGAGCAGTACTTC. Based on the CDR3 plus reference TRBV5-5 and TRBJ2-7, the full variable domain is DAGVTQSPTHLIKTRGQQVTLRCSPISGHKSVSWYQQVLGQGPQFIFQYYEKEERGRGNFPDRFSARQFPNYSSELNVNALLLGDSALYLCASSLIIQISYEQYFGPGTRLTVT.

This clone was recorded a few times. J is TRBJ2-7 and V is TRBV10-3, with TRBD1 as a possible D gene (6 bases). Deletions cut 4 bases from V and 4 bases from J, with 8 bases between. Germline V gene sequence: CDR1 ENHRY, CDR2 SYGVKD. The CDR3 runs to 12 residues. The CDR3 spells CAISGQGYEQYF. CDR3 nucleotide sequence: TGTGCCATCAGTGGCCAGGGGTACGAGCAGTACTTC.

The V and J genes are TRBV4-3 and TRBJ2-1; 8 nucleotides match TRBD2. Trimming at V came to 1 base and at J to 8 bases, leaving 16 bases not matched to a gene. CDR1 is LGHNA and CDR2 is YSLEER in the germline V gene. The CDR3 is 18 amino acids. The CDR3 here is CASSQGGGLVQGYHEQFF. For the CDR3, the DNA is TGCGCCAGCAGCCAAGGGGGGGGACTAGTTCAAGGGTACCATGAGCAGTTCTTC.

This chain joins TRBV7-8 and TRBJ2-3; 7 bases are shared with TRBD2. Germline loops: CDR1 SGHVS, CDR2 FQNEAQ. The CDR3 is made up of 14 amino acids. J gave up 4 bases and V 5 bases, and 6 bases lay outside the gene matches. The DNA of the CDR3 is TGTGCCAGCAGCGCGCGCGGGGGTTCAGATACGCAGTATTTT. This sequence encodes CASSARGGSDTQYF.

The J gene is TRBJ2-5, the V gene TRBV27; 7 bases match TRBD1. The V segment lost 0 bases and the J segment 5 bases; nucleotides outside the gene matches: 15. This CDR3 has 18 residues. The germline gives CDR1 MNHEY, CDR2 SMNVEV (reference sequence). The CDR3 sequence is CASSLSSRFTGDGETQYF. The DNA of the CDR3 is TGTGCCAGCAGTTTATCATCCCGTTTTACAGGGGACGGTGAGACCCAGTACTTC.

J is TRBJ2-7 and V is TRBV14; 9 nucleotides line up with TRBD1. In germline, CDR1 is SGHDN, CDR2 FVKESK. The CDR3 is made up of 16 amino acids. Trimming cost V 5 bases and J 3 bases; bases outside gene matches: 11. CDR3 sequence (DNA): TGTGCCAGCAGCGCCTCCCGGGACAGGGCCCTCTACGAGCAGTACTTC. This encodes CASSASRDRALYEQYF. The whole variable domain, remainder taken from reference TRBV14 and TRBJ2-7, is EAGVTQFPSHSVIEKGQTVTLRCDPISGHDNLYWYRRVMGKEIKFLLHFVKESKQDESGMPNNRFLAERTGGTYSTLKVQPAELEDSGVYFCASSASRDRALYEQYFGPGTRLTVT.

This clone was seen just once. The chain employs TRBV12-2 and TRBJ2-7; the listed D gene, TRBD2, was not tested against the DNA. TRBV12-2 is listed as a pseudogene. This CDR3 has 18 residues. CDR3 nucleotides: TGTGCAAGTCGCTCTAACTTGGGTAGGATCGGGGGGAGGCACGAGCAGTACTTC. Residues: CASRSNLGRIGGRHEQYF.

CDR3 nucleotides: TGTGCCAGCTCAGGCATTGGAAACACCATATATTTT. Residues: CASSGIGNTIYF. The genes are TRBV18 and TRBJ1-3; no reliable D call. Germline V CDR1 and CDR2: KGHSH, LQKENI. V was clipped by 5 bases and J by 3 bases, with 5 bases between them. The length of the CDR3 is 12 residues.

The chain recombines TRBV19 with TRBJ2-3, with a weak D call TRBD2 (6 bases). Looked up from germline, CDR1 is LNHDA and CDR2 is SQIVND (reference sequence). V gave up 4 bases and J gave up 7 bases, with 18 bases separating them. This CDR3 is built from 15 residues. Written as DNA, the CDR3 is TGTGCCAGTAGTAATTATGGAGGAGGAGGGTATACGCAGTATTTT. Translation gives CASSNYGGGGYTQYF.

The V and J genes are TRBV10-3 and TRBJ1-5, with D possibly TRBD1 on 5 matching bases. The length of the CDR3 is 17 residues. V was cut by 8 bases and J by 0 bases, with 20 bases left in between. CDR1 and CDR2 from the germline V gene are ENHRY and SYGVKD. CDR3 loop: CAIGTPSGTHSNQPQHF. CDR3 DNA: TGTGCCATCGGAACACCGAGCGGGACTCATAGCAATCAGCCCCAGCATTTT.

V and J are TRBV19 and TRBJ2-7; 12 bases agree with TRBD1. The CDR3 is made up of 16 amino acids. Trimming took 5 bases from V and 4 from J; bases not matched to a gene: 9. The V gene's germline CDR1 is LNHDA and CDR2 SQIVND (reference sequence). The DNA for the CDR3 is TGTGCCAGTAGTTTCTCCGGGACAGGGGGCTGGTACGAGCAGTACTTC. Protein sequence: CASSFSGTGGWYEQYF.

V usage is TRBV27 and J usage is TRBJ1-2; 12 bases align to TRBD1. V gave up 5 bases and J gave up 0 bases; unmatched junction bases: 7. Germline CDR1 MNHEY, CDR2 SMNVEV (reference sequence). The CDR3 extends over 17 amino acids. The CDR3 sequence is CASSLGTGGFPNYGYTF. The CDR3 DNA sequence: TGTGCCAGCAGTCTGGGGACAGGGGGCTTCCCTAACTATGGCTACACCTTC.

The gene calls are TRBV10-2 and TRBJ1-6; TRBD1 aligns across 10 bases. Germline V CDR1 and CDR2: WSHSY, SAAADI. V was pared by 7 bases and J by 9 bases, with 6 bases of the junction left unmatched. The CDR3 contains 14 residues. As DNA, the CDR3 is TGCGCCAGCAAAGGGACAGGGGATGGTTCACCCCTCCACTTT. Translating gives CASKGTGDGSPLHF.

V and J are TRBV6-1 and TRBJ2-1; D is possibly TRBD2 (5 bases). Germline V lookup: CDR1 MNHNS, CDR2 SASEGT. V lost 5 bases and J 2 bases, leaving 10 bases between the germline ends. This CDR3 is built from 14 residues. Written as DNA, the CDR3 is TGTGCCAGCAGTAAGGGAGAAACCTACAATGAGCAGTTCTTC. It is translated as CASSKGETYNEQFF.

The V gene is TRBV4-1, the J gene TRBJ1-3; D not certain. Trimming removed 0 bases at V and 2 bases at J, with 2 bases between. CDR1 is MGHRA, CDR2 YSYEKL, per germline. The CDR3 contains 13 residues. The CDR3 region is CASSQDTGNTIYF. The CDR3 coding sequence is TGCGCCAGCAGCCAAGATACTGGAAACACCATATATTTT.